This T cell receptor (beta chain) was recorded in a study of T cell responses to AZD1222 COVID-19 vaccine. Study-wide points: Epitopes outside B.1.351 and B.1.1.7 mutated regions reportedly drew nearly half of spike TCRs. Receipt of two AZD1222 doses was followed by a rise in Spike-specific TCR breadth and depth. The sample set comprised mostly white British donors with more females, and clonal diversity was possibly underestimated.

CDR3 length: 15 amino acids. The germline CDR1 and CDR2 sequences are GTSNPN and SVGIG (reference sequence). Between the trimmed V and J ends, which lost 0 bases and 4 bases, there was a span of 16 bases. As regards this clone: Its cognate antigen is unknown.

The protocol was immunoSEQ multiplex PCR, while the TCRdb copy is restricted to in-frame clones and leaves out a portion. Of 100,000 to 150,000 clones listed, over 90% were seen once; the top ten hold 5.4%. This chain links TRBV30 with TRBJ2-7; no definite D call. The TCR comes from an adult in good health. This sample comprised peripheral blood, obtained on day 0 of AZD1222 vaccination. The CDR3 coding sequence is TGTGCCTGGAGTGTCAGTCACAGAATAGGTTACGAGCAGTACTTC. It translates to CAWSVSHRIGYEQYF.